Presented here are 10 T cell receptor beta chains from one specimen sequenced in a study of early T cells in non-severe SARS-CoV-2 infection (dated by TCRdb to about 2021). Receptor amplification or capture employed 5' RACE. Instrument on record: NextSeq 500. TCRdb reran the public reads through fastp at Q25 and MiXCR, keeping productive beta chains. Rows with one shared CDR3 protein collapse into an entry with the most common genes and DNA. Recorded for this sample are about 75,000 distinct CDR3 sequences; approximately 10% of them occurred a single time. 9.5% to 15% of the sample lies in the top ten. Here the sequenced sample was whole blood, taken at baseline. The receptors shown here come from an adult who was a healthcare worker with PCR-confirmed SARS-CoV-2 infection or an uninfected control (not recorded which).

The chain uses TRBV6-1 and TRBJ1-5; D gene uncertain. Looked up from germline, CDR1 is MNHNS and CDR2 is SASEGT. The CDR3 is 11 amino acids. Trimming stripped 2 bases from V and 11 bases from J, with 7 bases between. The CDR3 DNA reads as TGTGCCAGCAGTGAAAGGAGGACCCAGCATTTT. It is translated as CASSERRTQHF.

This clonotype was seen a handful of times. V gene TRBV28 combines with J gene TRBJ2-3, with TRBD2 matching over 8 bases. The J segment lost 2 bases and the V segment lost 5 bases, leaving 6 bases of the junction unmatched. Germline CDR1 reads MDHEN; CDR2 reads SYDVKM. The CDR3 runs to 15 residues. This CDR3 reads CASSPQAGVTDTQYF. In nucleotides, the CDR3 is TGTGCCAGCAGTCCACAAGCGGGGGTCACAGATACGCAGTATTTT.

This clonotype was recorded a few times. The V and J genes are TRBV2 and TRBJ2-1; D unresolved. CDR3 size: 12 residues. V lost 4 bases to trimming and J lost 9 bases, with 10 bases between them. CDR1 SNHLY and CDR2 FYNNEI come from the germline V gene. The CDR3 protein is CASSVLFGEQFF. CDR3 nucleotide sequence: TGTGCCAGCAGTGTACTATTTGGTGAGCAGTTCTTC.

The rearrangement joins TRBV29-1 to TRBJ1-3; unclear D gene. V dropped 7 bases and J dropped 9 bases, with 16 bases sitting between them. In germline, CDR1 is SQVTM, CDR2 ANQGSEA. The CDR3 has 12 residues. The CDR3 sequence is CSARTDGRTIYF. Here the CDR3 DNA reads TGCAGCGCCCGGACCGATGGCCGCACCATATATTTT. The full variable domain, its missing parts supplied by reference TRBV29-1 and TRBJ1-3, is SAVISQKPSRDICQRGTSLTIQCQVDSQVTMMFWYRQQPGQSLTLIATANQGSEATYESGFVIDKFPISRPNLTFSTLTVSNMSPEDSSIYLCSARTDGRTIYFGEGSWLTVV.

In this sample, this clonotype turned up many times. The chain employs TRBV28 and TRBJ1-2, with TRBD1 matching over 7 bases. The CDR3 extends over 13 amino acids. The V gene's germline CDR1 is MDHEN and CDR2 SYDVKM. V shed 7 bases, J shed 4 bases, and the junction held 6 bases outside the gene matches. CDR3 residues: CASTLDRVYGYTF. Written as DNA, the CDR3 is TGTGCCAGCACCCTCGACAGGGTCTATGGCTACACCTTC.

This clonotype was counted between two and nine times. The chain links TRBV5-4 to TRBJ2-3; a weak D match, TRBD1 (5 bases). This CDR3 is built from 15 residues. V lost 0 bases to trimming and J lost 3 bases, with 11 bases between them. Germline CDR1 SGHNT, CDR2 YYREEE (reference sequence). The chain's CDR3 is CASSLVVQGTDTQYF. The CDR3 DNA reads as TGTGCCAGCAGCTTGGTTGTGCAGGGAACAGATACGCAGTATTTT.

The chain recombines TRBV7-9 with TRBJ2-5; D unclear. The CDR3 is made up of 12 amino acids. CDR1 and CDR2 from the germline V gene are SEHNR and FQNEAQ (reference sequence). V dropped 2 bases and J dropped 6 bases, with 7 bases sitting between them. The CDR3 DNA follows: TGTGCCAGCAGCTTACTGGTACAGACCCAGTACTTC. As protein: CASSLLVQTQYF. The full variable domain, its missing parts supplied by reference TRBV7-9 and TRBJ2-5, is DTGVSQNPRHKITKRGQNVTFRCDPISEHNRLYWYRQTLGQGPEFLTYFQNEAQLEKSRLLSDRFSAERPKGSFSTLEIQRTEQGDSAMYLCASSLLVQTQYFGPGTRLLVL.

This clonotype was recorded a few times. The chain has TRBV6-1 and TRBJ2-7; 7 bases are shared with TRBD2. Per the germline V gene, CDR1 is MNHNS and CDR2 is SASEGT. The junction had 9 bases not matched to a gene; V was cut back by 0 bases and J by 4 bases. The CDR3 runs to 16 residues. The CDR3 sequence is CASSEAPFWEGYEQYF. The CDR3 nucleotides read TGTGCCAGCAGTGAAGCTCCCTTCTGGGAGGGGTACGAGCAGTACTTC.

This chain uses TRBV28 with TRBJ1-1; a possible D gene is TRBD1 (6 bases). The CDR3 contains 14 residues. CDR1 and CDR2 from the germline V gene are MDHEN and SYDVKM. V lost 7 bases to trimming and J lost 3 bases, with 15 bases between them. This CDR3 reads CASKDSGFDTEAFF. The CDR3 nucleotides are TGTGCCAGCAAGGACAGTGGGTTTGACACTGAAGCTTTCTTT.

The chain recombines TRBV20-1 with TRBJ2-3, with 13 bases lining up with TRBD2. The CDR3 length is 14 residues. The V gene end was trimmed by 6 bases and the J gene end by 6 bases; junction bases not matched to a gene: 6. Germline values: CDR1 DFQATT, CDR2 SNEGSKA (reference sequence). DNA of the CDR3: TGCAGTGCCCGAGGGGGACTAGCGGGGGATACGCAGTATTTT. Amino acid sequence: CSARGGLAGDTQYF.